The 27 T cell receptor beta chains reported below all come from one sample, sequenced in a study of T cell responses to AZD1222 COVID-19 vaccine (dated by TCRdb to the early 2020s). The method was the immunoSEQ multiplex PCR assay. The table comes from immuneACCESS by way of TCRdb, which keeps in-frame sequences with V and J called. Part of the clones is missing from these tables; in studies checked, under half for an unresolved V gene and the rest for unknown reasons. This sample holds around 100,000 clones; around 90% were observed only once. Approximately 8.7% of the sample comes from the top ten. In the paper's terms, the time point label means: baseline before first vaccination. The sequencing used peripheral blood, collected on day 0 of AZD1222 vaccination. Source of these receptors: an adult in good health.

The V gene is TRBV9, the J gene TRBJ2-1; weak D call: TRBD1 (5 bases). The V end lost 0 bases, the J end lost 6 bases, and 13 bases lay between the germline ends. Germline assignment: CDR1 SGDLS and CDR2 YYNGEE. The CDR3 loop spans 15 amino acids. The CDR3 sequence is CASSVAIGEINEQFF. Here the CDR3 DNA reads TGTGCCAGCAGCGTAGCGATAGGGGAAATCAATGAGCAGTTCTTC.

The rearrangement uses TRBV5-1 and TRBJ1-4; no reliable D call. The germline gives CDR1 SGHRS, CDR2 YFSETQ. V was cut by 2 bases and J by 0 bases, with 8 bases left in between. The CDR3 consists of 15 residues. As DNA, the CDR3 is TGCGCCAGCAGCTTAGCCGGGACAACTAATGAAAAACTGTTTTTT. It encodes CASSLAGTTNEKLFF.

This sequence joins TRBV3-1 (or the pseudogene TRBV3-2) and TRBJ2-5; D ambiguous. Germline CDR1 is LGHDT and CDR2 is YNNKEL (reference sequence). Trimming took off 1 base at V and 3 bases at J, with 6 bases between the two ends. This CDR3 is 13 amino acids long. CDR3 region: CASSQGEEETQYF. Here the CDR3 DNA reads TGTGCCAGCAGCCAAGGGGAAGAAGAGACCCAGTACTTC.

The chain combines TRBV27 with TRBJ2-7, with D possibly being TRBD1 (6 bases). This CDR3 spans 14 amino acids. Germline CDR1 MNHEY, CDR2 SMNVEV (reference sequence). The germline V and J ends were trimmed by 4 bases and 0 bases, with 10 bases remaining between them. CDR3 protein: CASSWGRTSYEQYF. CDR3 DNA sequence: TGTGCCAGCAGTTGGGGGCGGACCTCCTACGAGCAGTACTTC.

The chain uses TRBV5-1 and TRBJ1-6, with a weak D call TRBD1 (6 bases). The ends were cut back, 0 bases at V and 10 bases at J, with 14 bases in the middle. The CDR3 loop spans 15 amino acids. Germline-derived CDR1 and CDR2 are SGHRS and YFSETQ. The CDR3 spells CASSLGGTGRSPLHF. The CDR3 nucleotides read TGCGCCAGCAGCTTGGGGGGCACAGGGCGATCACCCCTCCACTTT.

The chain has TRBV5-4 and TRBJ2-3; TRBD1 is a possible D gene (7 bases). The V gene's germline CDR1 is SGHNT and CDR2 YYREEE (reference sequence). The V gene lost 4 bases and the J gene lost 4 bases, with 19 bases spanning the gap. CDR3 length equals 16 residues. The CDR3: CASSPHGGGRSDTQYF. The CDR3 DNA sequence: TGTGCCAGCAGCCCCCACGGAGGGGGCAGGTCAGATACGCAGTATTTT.

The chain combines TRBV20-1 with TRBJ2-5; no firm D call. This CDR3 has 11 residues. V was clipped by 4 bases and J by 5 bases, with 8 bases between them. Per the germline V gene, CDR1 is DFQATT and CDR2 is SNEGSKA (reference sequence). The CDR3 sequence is CSATSSETQYF. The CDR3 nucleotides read TGCAGTGCTACCAGCAGTGAGACCCAGTACTTC.

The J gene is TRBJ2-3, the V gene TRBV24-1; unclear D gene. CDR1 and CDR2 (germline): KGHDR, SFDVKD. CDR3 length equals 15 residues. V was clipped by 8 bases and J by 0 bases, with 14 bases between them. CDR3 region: CATIGSAESTDTQYF. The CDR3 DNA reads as TGTGCCACCATTGGTTCCGCGGAAAGCACAGATACGCAGTATTTT.

In DNA form, the CDR3 reads TGCGCCAGCAGCCAAGATTCTGGGAGCAATCAGCCCCAGCATTTT. It specifies CASSQDSGSNQPQHF. The gene calls are TRBV4-1 and TRBJ1-5; no reliable D call. V lost 0 bases to trimming and J lost 1 base, with 7 bases between them. Germline CDR1 MGHRA, CDR2 YSYEKL. CDR3 length equals 15 residues.

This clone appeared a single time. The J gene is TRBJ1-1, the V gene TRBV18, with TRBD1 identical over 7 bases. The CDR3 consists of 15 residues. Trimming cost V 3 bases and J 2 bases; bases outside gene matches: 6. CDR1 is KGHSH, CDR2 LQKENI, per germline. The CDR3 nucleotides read TGTGCCAGCTCACCGTTTGGGACAGACAACACTGAAGCTTTCTTT. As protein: CASSPFGTDNTEAFF.

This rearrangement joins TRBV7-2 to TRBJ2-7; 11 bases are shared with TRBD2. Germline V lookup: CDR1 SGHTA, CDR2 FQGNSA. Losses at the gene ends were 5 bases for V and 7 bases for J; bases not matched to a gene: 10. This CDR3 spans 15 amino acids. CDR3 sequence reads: CASSAGTSGLREQYF. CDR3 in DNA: TGTGCCAGCAGCGCCGGGACTAGCGGCCTACGGGAGCAGTACTTC.

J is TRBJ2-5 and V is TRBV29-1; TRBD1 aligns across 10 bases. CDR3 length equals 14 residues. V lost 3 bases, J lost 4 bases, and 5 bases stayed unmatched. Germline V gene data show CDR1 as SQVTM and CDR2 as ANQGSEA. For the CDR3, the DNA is TGCAGCGTTGAGGGACAGGGGTACTCAGAGACCCAGTACTTC. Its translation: CSVEGQGYSETQYF. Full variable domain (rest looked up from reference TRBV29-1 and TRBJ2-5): SAVISQKPSRDICQRGTSLTIQCQVDSQVTMMFWYRQQPGQSLTLIATANQGSEATYESGFVIDKFPISRPNLTFSTLTVSNMSPEDSSIYLCSVEGQGYSETQYFGPGTRLLVL.

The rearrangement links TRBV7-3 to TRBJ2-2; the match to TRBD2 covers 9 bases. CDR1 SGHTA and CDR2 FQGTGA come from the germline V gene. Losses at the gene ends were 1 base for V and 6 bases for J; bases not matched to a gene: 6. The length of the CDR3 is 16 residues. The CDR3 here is CASSLRSSGVPGELFF. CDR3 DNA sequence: TGTGCCAGCAGCTTAAGGTCTAGCGGGGTCCCCGGGGAGCTGTTTTTT.

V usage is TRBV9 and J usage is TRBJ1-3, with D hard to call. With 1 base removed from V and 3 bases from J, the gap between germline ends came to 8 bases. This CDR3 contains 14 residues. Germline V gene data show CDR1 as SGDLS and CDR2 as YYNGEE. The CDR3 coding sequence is TGTGCCAGCAGCGTACGAAGTAATGGAAACACCATATATTTT. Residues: CASSVRSNGNTIYF.

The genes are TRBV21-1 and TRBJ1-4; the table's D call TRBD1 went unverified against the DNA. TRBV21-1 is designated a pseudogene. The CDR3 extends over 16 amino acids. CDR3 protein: CASSKPPRATNEKLFF. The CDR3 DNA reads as TGTGCCAGCAGCAAGCCCCCCAGGGCAACTAATGAAAAACTGTTTTTT.

The CDR3 coding sequence is TGCGCCAGCAGCAGCACAGGGCACTCCTACAATGAGCAGTTCTTC. Translation gives CASSSTGHSYNEQFF. The chain recombines TRBV4-1 with TRBJ2-1, with D possibly TRBD1 on 6 matching bases. From germline, CDR1 is MGHRA and CDR2 YSYEKL. The CDR3 has 15 amino acids. V dropped 5 bases and J dropped 0 bases, with 11 bases sitting between them.

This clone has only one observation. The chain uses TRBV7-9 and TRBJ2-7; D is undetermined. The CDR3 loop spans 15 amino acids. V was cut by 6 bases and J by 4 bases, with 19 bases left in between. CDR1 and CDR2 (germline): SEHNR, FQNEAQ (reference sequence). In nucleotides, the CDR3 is TGTGCCAGCAGGTCCGACGGATCCGTTATTTACGAGCAGTACTTC. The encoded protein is CASRSDGSVIYEQYF.

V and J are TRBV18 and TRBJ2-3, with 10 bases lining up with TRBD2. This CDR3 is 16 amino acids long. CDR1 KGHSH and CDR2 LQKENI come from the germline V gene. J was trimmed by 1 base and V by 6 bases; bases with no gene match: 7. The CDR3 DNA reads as TGTGCCAGCTCCAGATCAGCGGGGGGGGGCACAGATACGCAGTATTTT. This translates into CASSRSAGGGTDTQYF.

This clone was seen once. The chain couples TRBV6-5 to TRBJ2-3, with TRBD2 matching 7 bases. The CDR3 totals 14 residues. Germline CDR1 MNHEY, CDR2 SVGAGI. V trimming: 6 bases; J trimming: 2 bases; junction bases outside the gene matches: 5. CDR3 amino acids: CASRGGGYTDTQYF. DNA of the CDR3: TGTGCCAGCAGAGGCGGGGGTTACACAGATACGCAGTATTTT.

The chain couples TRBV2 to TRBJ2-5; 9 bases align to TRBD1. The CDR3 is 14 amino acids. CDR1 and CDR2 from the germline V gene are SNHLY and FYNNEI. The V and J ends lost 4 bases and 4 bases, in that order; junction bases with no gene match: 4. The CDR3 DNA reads TGTGCCAGCAGTGTGGGACAGGGCGGAGAGACCCAGTACTTC. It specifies CASSVGQGGETQYF.

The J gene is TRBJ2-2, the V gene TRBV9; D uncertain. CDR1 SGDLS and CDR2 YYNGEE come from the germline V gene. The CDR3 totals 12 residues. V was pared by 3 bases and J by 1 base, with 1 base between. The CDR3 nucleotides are TGTGCCAGCAGCGGGAACACCGGGGAGCTGTTTTTT. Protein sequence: CASSGNTGELFF.

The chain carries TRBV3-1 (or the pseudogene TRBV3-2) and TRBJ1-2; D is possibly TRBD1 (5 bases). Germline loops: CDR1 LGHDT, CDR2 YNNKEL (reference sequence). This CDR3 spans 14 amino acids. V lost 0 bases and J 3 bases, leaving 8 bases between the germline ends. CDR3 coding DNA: TGTGCCAGCAGCCAAGAGACAGCCTACTATGGCTACACCTTC. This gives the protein CASSQETAYYGYTF.

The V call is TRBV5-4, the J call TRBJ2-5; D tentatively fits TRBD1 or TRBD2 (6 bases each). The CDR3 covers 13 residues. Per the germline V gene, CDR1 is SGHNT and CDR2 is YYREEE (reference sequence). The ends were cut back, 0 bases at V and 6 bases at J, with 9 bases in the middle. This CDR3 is CASSLAGAKTQYF. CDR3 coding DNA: TGTGCCAGCAGCTTGGCGGGGGCGAAGACCCAGTACTTC. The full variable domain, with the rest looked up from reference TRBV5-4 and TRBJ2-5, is ETGVTQSPTHLIKTRGQQVTLRCSSQSGHNTVSWYQQALGQGPQFIFQYYREEENGRGNFPPRFSGLQFPNYSSELNVNALELDDSALYLCASSLAGAKTQYFGPGTRLLVL.

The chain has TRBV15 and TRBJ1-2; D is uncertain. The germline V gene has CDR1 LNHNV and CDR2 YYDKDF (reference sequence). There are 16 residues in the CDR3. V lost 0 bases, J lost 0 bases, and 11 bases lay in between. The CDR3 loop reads CATSRDGTDPNYGYTF. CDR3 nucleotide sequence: TGTGCCACCAGCAGAGATGGCACAGATCCTAACTATGGCTACACCTTC.

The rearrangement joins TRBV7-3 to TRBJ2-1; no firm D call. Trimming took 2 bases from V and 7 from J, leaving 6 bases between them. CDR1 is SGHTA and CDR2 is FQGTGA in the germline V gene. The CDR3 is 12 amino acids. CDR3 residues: CASSLDQNEQFF. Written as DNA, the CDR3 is TGTGCCAGCAGCTTAGACCAAAATGAGCAGTTCTTC.

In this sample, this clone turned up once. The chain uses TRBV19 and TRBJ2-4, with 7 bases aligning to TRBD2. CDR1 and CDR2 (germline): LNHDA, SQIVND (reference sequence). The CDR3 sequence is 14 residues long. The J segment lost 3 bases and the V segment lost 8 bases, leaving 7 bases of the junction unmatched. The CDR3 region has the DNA TGTGCCAGTGGTGGAGCGGGGAGCAAAAACATTCAGTACTTC. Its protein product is CASGGAGSKNIQYF.

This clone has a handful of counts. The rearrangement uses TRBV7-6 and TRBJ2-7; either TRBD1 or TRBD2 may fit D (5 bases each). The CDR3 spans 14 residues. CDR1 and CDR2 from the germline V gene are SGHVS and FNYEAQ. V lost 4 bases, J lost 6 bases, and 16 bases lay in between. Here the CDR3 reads CASSSGTQAGEQYF. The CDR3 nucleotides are TGTGCCAGCAGCTCCGGGACCCAGGCTGGCGAGCAGTACTTC. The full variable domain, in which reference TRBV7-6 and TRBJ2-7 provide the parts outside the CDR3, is GAGVSQSPRYKVTKRGQDVALRCDPISGHVSLYWYRQALGQGPEFLTYFNYEAQQDKSGLPNDRFSAERPEGSISTLTIQRTEQRDSAMYRCASSSGTQAGEQYFGPGTRLTVT.